This T cell receptor (beta chain) was captured in a study of T cell repertoires in cytomegalovirus infection. Study details: Matching HLA type, along with CMV infection, was indicated by public TCR beta signatures.

TCRdb fed the reads into MiXCR, producing one record per CDR3 protein. The sample shows approximately 500,000 distinct CDR3 sequences, about 17% of them seen only once. This clonotype was counted only a few times. Its antigen is unknown. The length of the CDR3 is 13 residues. Germline CDR1 and CDR2: SNHLY and FYNNEI. Trimming cost V 6 bases and J 8 bases, with 14 bases left between them. Whole-study findings and limits: Cumulative frequency of public TCR beta families picked out carriers of CMV plus the relevant HLA.

The V and J genes are TRBV2 and TRBJ2-1, with a weak D call TRBD2 (6 bases). The clonotype comes from a human donor in good health (CMV status not recorded). Some clones in this sample may be carry-over from other donors' samples. Source material: CD8+ T cells from PBMCs. CDR3 bases: TGTGCCAGCAGCGAGCGGAGGGTCCATGAGCAGTTCTTC. This sequence encodes CASSERRVHEQFF.